This T cell receptor (beta chain) stems from a study of CD8+ T cells in alopecia areata. V lost 5 bases and J lost 5, with 9 bases in between. Germline V lookup: CDR1 SGHDT, CDR2 YYEEEE. The CDR3 covers 12 residues. Sorted populations comprised CD4+ and CD8+ T cells obtained from PBMCs. As the sequencing template, cDNA was produced by extracting RNA and reverse transcribing it. Sequencing was performed with immunoSEQ multiplex PCR; in TCRdb, only in-frame clones are kept and a portion is missing. The sample lists about 110,000 clones; around 55% were seen once. Concerning this clone itself: What it recognizes is unknown.

Study observations and caveats: Researchers report lesional scalp, most notably alopecia totalis/universalis, outstripped normal scalp in clonality.

Sequenced sample: CD8+ T cells sorted from blood. The sequence derives from a human donor in good health. The chain carries TRBV5-6 and TRBJ2-3; weak D call: TRBD1 (6 bases). Written as DNA, the CDR3 is TGTGCCAGCAGTAAGGGGGAAGATACGCAGTATTTT. It specifies CASSKGEDTQYF.